The clone carrying this T cell receptor (beta chain) was recorded only once. Its antigen is unidentified. Measured with immunoSEQ multiplex PCR; TCRdb has only the in-frame clones, and not every one. This table has 29,000 or so clones, about 93% appearing once. These data originate in a study of chemoradiotherapy in HPV16-positive cancers. Study in general: Candidate HPV-specific T-cell clones and common TCR motifs came from functional assays in two HPV16-positive patients. Findings of the study overall: In HPV16-positive patients, HPV-responsive T-cell expansion tracked better recurrence-free survival.

Over chemoradiotherapy, repertoires were sampled more than once. V lost 0 bases and J lost 9, with 12 bases in between. The CDR3 has 15 amino acids. Germline V lookup: CDR1 MNHEY, CDR2 SVGAGI. The sequences come from blood, collected from a patient who underwent chemoradiotherapy. The clonotype was recovered from a human donor with HPV-associated anogenital cancer. The V call is TRBV6-5, the J call TRBJ1-6; the D gene is possibly TRBD1 (6 bases). Here the CDR3 reads CASSYSRQGLSPLHF. CDR3 nucleotide sequence: TGTGCCAGCAGTTACTCGCGGCAGGGGCTTTCACCCCTCCACTTT.